These 21 T cell receptor beta chains originate from one sample sequenced in a study of T cell responses to AZD1222 COVID-19 vaccine. Sequenced by immunoSEQ multiplex PCR; TCRdb stores in-frame clones only, minus some. Found here are approximately 120,000 clones, roughly nine tenths of them singletons; the top ten hold 7.5%. The sequenced sample was peripheral blood, obtained on day 0 of AZD1222 vaccination. The receptors here all came from an adult in good health.

The rearrangement joins TRBV12-3 or TRBV12-4 to TRBJ1-1, with D possibly matching TRBD1 (6 bases). V lost 4 bases and J 9 bases, leaving 9 bases between the germline ends. The CDR3 runs 11 residues. In DNA, the CDR3 is TGTGCCAGCAGTTCAACAGGGAAAGCTTTCTTT. Its translation is CASSSTGKAFF.

The V and J genes are TRBV18 and TRBJ2-5, with 7 bases lining up with TRBD1. V was clipped by 0 bases and J by 5 bases; unmatched bases: 6. The germline V gene encodes CDR1 KGHSH and CDR2 LQKENI. This CDR3 spans 15 amino acids. The CDR3 DNA sequence: TGTGCCAGCTCACCACCGTCAGGGGGATCGGAGACCCAGTACTTC. This translates into CASSPPSGGSETQYF.

The V gene is TRBV5-1, the J gene TRBJ1-6; D remains unclear. Germline V CDR1 and CDR2: SGHRS, YFSETQ. The V end was cut by 4 bases, the J end by 2 bases, with 13 bases between. The CDR3 is 16 residues long. The CDR3 coding sequence is TGCGCCAGCAGCGCCCAAGGGAGTACCTATAATTCACCCCTCCACTTT. Its translation: CASSAQGSTYNSPLHF.

CDR3 nucleotides: TGTGCCAGCAGCCCACCGACAGGGGGCTCCTACAATGAGCAGTTCTTC. Residues: CASSPPTGGSYNEQFF. The chain has TRBV7-9 and TRBJ2-1; 9 nucleotides match TRBD1. V lost 5 bases and J lost 0; bases outside the gene matches: 5. This CDR3 is built from 16 residues. Germline V CDR1 and CDR2: SEHNR, FQNEAQ (reference sequence).

This chain uses TRBV19 with TRBJ2-2; D tentatively fits TRBD1 or TRBD2 (5 bases each). Trimming took 10 bases from V and 8 from J, leaving 26 bases between them. The CDR3 spans 16 residues. The V gene's germline CDR1 is LNHDA and CDR2 SQIVND (reference sequence). The CDR3 reads CANSFSSGPWRGELFF. The CDR3 coding sequence is TGTGCCAATAGCTTTTCCTCGGGGCCCTGGAGGGGGGAGCTGTTTTTT.

In DNA form, the CDR3 reads TGCGCCAGCAGTGTAATGGGAGGTAATACGCAGTATTTT. Translated: CASSVMGGNTQYF. This sequence joins TRBV10-1 and TRBJ2-3, with D perhaps matching TRBD2 (6 bases). The CDR3 is 13 residues long. CDR1 is WNHNN, CDR2 SYGVQD, per germline (reference sequence). V was trimmed by 4 bases and J by 7 bases, leaving 12 bases between them.

The CDR3 here is CASSYGRGLDEKLFF. CDR3 sequence (DNA): TGTGCCAGCAGTTACGGACGGGGGCTGGATGAAAAACTGTTTTTT. The V call is TRBV6-2 or TRBV6-3, the J call TRBJ1-4, with D perhaps TRBD1 (6 bases). Per germline, CDR1 MNHEY and CDR2 SVGEGT. This CDR3 is built from 15 residues. The V gene lost 2 bases and the J gene lost 6 bases, with 13 bases spanning the gap.

The chain links TRBV4-2 to TRBJ1-4; D is perhaps TRBD1 (5 bases). The CDR3 is 19 amino acids. V lost 0 bases and J 7 bases, leaving 24 bases between the germline ends. CDR1 is LGHNA and CDR2 is YNFKEQ in the germline V gene. This chain's CDR3 is CASSQDPLRPGLGGEKLFF. The CDR3 region has the DNA TGTGCCAGCAGCCAAGATCCCCTCCGACCGGGACTGGGAGGTGAAAAACTGTTTTTT.

V usage is TRBV25-1 and J usage is TRBJ1-2; D remains ambiguous. Trimming left V 5 bases short and J 7 bases short, with 8 bases between. In germline, CDR1 is MGHDK, CDR2 SYGVNS. The CDR3 has 11 amino acids. CDR3 coding DNA: TGTGCCAGCAGTAGGAATCTTGGCTACACCTTC. Translated: CASSRNLGYTF.

V gene TRBV2 combines with J gene TRBJ1-3, with 7 bases matching TRBD1. This CDR3 region has 17 residues. Per the germline V gene, CDR1 is SNHLY and CDR2 is FYNNEI. The V gene end was trimmed by 6 bases and the J gene end by 7 bases; junction bases not matched to a gene: 18. CDR3 coding DNA: TGTGCCAGCAGGGAACTTCGGATCAACAGGGGCGGGAACACCATATATTTT. As protein: CASRELRINRGGNTIYF.

The V gene is TRBV6-5, the J gene TRBJ1-6; D not certain. V dropped 6 bases and J dropped 8 bases, with 17 bases sitting between them. The CDR3 has 15 residues. CDR1 is MNHEY, CDR2 SVGAGI, per germline. The CDR3 DNA follows: TGTGCCAGCAGCCGCTCAGGAGGGCGAGATTCACCCCTCCACTTT. The encoded protein is CASSRSGGRDSPLHF.

V usage is TRBV7-8 and J usage is TRBJ1-6, with D possibly TRBD1 on 5 matching bases. The CDR3 totals 18 residues. V was shortened by 8 bases and J by 9 bases, with 29 bases between the two germline ends. Germline V gene data show CDR1 as SGHVS and CDR2 as FQNEAQ. The CDR3 nucleotides read TGTGCCAGCGGGGGGATCGGACGGGGACCAATCGACGGTTCACCCCTCCACTTT. Amino acid sequence: CASGGIGRGPIDGSPLHF.

The CDR3 coding sequence is TGTGCCACCGCTCACCTGGGCACTGAAGCTTTCTTT. This translates into CATAHLGTEAFF. The chain employs TRBV2 and TRBJ1-1; unclear D gene. The CDR3 sequence is 12 residues long. Germline CDR1 and CDR2: SNHLY and FYNNEI. Trimming removed 10 bases at V and 4 bases at J, with 13 bases between.

This rearrangement joins TRBV25-1 to TRBJ2-1; D is unclear. CDR1 and CDR2 from the germline V gene are MGHDK and SYGVNS. V lost 3 bases and J lost 10, with 16 bases in between. This CDR3 region has 14 residues. CDR3 sequence reads: CASSDPGRPGEQFF. The CDR3 bases are TGTGCCAGCAGTGACCCAGGACGGCCCGGCGAGCAGTTCTTC.

The J gene is TRBJ1-5, the V gene TRBV3-1 (or the pseudogene TRBV3-2); 7 bases match TRBD1. This CDR3 has 14 residues. Per the germline V gene, CDR1 is LGHDT and CDR2 is YNNKEL (reference sequence). V lost 9 bases, J lost 3 bases, and 8 bases stayed unmatched. CDR3 amino acids: CASGGGADNQPQHF. The DNA of the CDR3 is TGTGCCAGTGGAGGGGGCGCGGACAATCAGCCCCAGCATTTT.

This clone was detected only a few times. The gene calls are TRBV11-3 and TRBJ1-5; D unresolved. CDR1 and CDR2 (germline): SGHNT, YENEEA. V lost 6 bases and J lost 7, with 4 bases in between. CDR3 size: 10 residues. CDR3: CASRQQPQHF. Here the CDR3 DNA reads TGTGCCAGCAGACAGCAGCCCCAGCATTTT.

This clone has a single count. The genes are TRBV5-8 and TRBJ1-2, with 9 nucleotides matching TRBD1. This CDR3 region has 14 residues. Germline loops: CDR1 SGHTS, CDR2 YDEGEE. Trimming took 0 bases from V and 6 from J; bases not matched to a gene: 3. The CDR3 reads CASSLGQGGDGYTF. The CDR3 DNA sequence: TGTGCCAGCAGCTTGGGACAGGGGGGAGATGGCTACACCTTC.

V gene TRBV11-2 combines with J gene TRBJ2-5, with D possibly being TRBD1 (5 bases). The CDR3 is 11 residues long. V was cut by 5 bases and J by 5 bases, with 6 bases left in between. The germline V gene has CDR1 SGHAT and CDR2 FQNNGV. The CDR3 coding sequence is TGTGCCAGCAGCCGACAGGAGACCCAGTACTTC. Translating it yields CASSRQETQYF.

The chain couples TRBV25-1 to TRBJ1-2; D unclear. This CDR3 has 14 residues. The V end lost 1 base, the J end lost 6 bases, and 12 bases lay between the germline ends. The germline CDR1 and CDR2 sequences are MGHDK and SYGVNS. CDR3 in DNA: TGTGCCAGCAGTGAATTGGAGGGTCGGGATGGCTACACCTTC. Its protein is CASSELEGRDGYTF.

The gene calls are TRBV19 and TRBJ2-3; 7 bases fit TRBD2. Germline lookup yields CDR1 LNHDA and CDR2 SQIVND (reference sequence). The CDR3 has 15 residues. With V trimmed by 6 bases and J by 0 bases, 6 bases remained unmatched. CDR3 DNA sequence: TGTGCCAGTAGGCAGCGGGGATCTAGCACAGATACGCAGTATTTT. Amino acids: CASRQRGSSTDTQYF.

The chain joins TRBV7-9 to TRBJ2-1; 15 bases map to TRBD2. V was pared by 4 bases and J by 8 bases, with 6 bases of the junction left unmatched. The CDR3 contains 16 residues. Germline values: CDR1 SEHNR, CDR2 FQNEAQ (reference sequence). CDR3 protein: CASSSGLAGGPDEQFF. DNA for the CDR3: TGTGCCAGCAGCTCAGGACTAGCGGGAGGGCCCGATGAGCAGTTCTTC.